The entry below describes one TCR beta chain. This entry comes from a study of Graves' ophthalmopathy and Graves' hyperthyroidism. Amplified material comprised TCR beta CDR3 regions derived from RNA transcripts. After a first-round RT-PCR with HTBI primers, a second-round multiplex PCR was run. Each CDR3 protein gets one entry after TCRdb re-called the multiplex PCR reads with MiXCR. Seen here are more than 550,000 distinct CDR3 sequences, about two fifths observed once, and the top ten hold around 3.3%. Sequenced: peripheral blood. The sequence was obtained from an adult man with Graves' ophthalmopathy.

This chain's CDR3 is CASVAEPGNTIYF. The DNA for the CDR3 is TGTGCCAGCGTAGCAGAACCTGGAAACACCATATATTTT. The chain uses TRBV25-1 and TRBJ1-3; D gene ambiguous. Germline CDR1 reads MGHDK; CDR2 reads SYGVNS. The CDR3 spans 13 residues. Trimming stripped 8 bases from V and 2 bases from J, with 10 bases between.